This entry lists 26 T cell receptor beta chains sequenced from one sample in a study of T cell repertoires in cytomegalovirus infection. TCRdb re-called the reads with MiXCR, one entry per CDR3 protein. The sample has 300,000 to 400,000 distinct CDR3 sequences, about 29% seen once. These receptors have no known antigen. The material was cultured PBMCs, obtained from culture after CMV antigen stimulation. These TCRs come from a human donor in good health (CMV status not recorded). Some clones in this sample may be carry-over from other donors' samples.

This clonotype was seen more than once but under ten times. V is TRBV20-1 and J is TRBJ1-1; the D gene is possibly TRBD1 (5 bases). The V and J ends lost 6 bases and 5 bases respectively, with 19 bases between them. The CDR3 runs 14 residues. The germline CDR1 and CDR2 sequences are DFQATT and SNEGSKA (reference sequence). As DNA, the CDR3 is TGCAGTGCCCCCTCGCAGGGTATCTTAACTGAAGCTTTCTTT. Its protein is CSAPSQGILTEAFF.

The chain combines TRBV5-1 with TRBJ2-7; 7 positions match TRBD1. CDR1 and CDR2 (germline): SGHRS, YFSETQ. The junction had 11 bases not matched to a gene; V was cut back by 4 bases and J by 7 bases. CDR3 length: 14 amino acids. The CDR3 here is CASSHGDRVGEQYF. The CDR3 DNA follows: TGCGCCAGCAGCCATGGAGACAGGGTCGGGGAGCAGTACTTC.

There are many counts of this clonotype. This sequence joins TRBV15 and TRBJ2-1; 8 nucleotides agree with TRBD2. The ends lost 2 bases at V and 8 bases at J; junction bases unmatched: 14. The CDR3 is made up of 17 amino acids. Germline V gives CDR1 LNHNV, CDR2 YYDKDF (reference sequence). This CDR3 is CATSRQYGTRRGHEQFF. In DNA form, the CDR3 reads TGTGCCACCAGCAGACAGTACGGGACTAGAAGGGGTCATGAGCAGTTCTTC.

The rearrangement uses TRBV28 and TRBJ2-1; 7 nucleotides agree with TRBD2. This CDR3 is built from 18 residues. Germline CDR1 and CDR2: MDHEN and SYDVKM. Trimming cost V 2 bases and J 3 bases; bases outside gene matches: 13. CDR3 amino acids: CASSLDPGGSGFYNEQFF. The CDR3 bases are TGTGCCAGCAGTTTAGACCCGGGGGGTAGCGGGTTCTACAATGAGCAGTTCTTC.

Only a few counts were recorded for this clonotype. The V and J genes are TRBV29-1 and TRBJ2-5; the D gene is possibly TRBD1 (6 bases). From germline, CDR1 is SQVTM and CDR2 ANQGSEA. This CDR3 is 14 amino acids long. Trimming took 5 bases from V and 0 from J, leaving 13 bases between them. The CDR3 loop is CSVSTGTYQETQYF. The CDR3 nucleotides read TGCAGCGTTTCTACCGGGACATACCAAGAGACCCAGTACTTC.

The V gene is TRBV19, the J gene TRBJ1-1; no reliable D call. Trimming shortened V by 4 bases and J by 1 base, and 10 bases separated the two germline ends. Germline V lookup: CDR1 LNHDA, CDR2 SQIVND (reference sequence). The CDR3 covers 14 residues. The CDR3 region has the DNA TGTGCCAGTAGTACCCTGACAAGGAACACTGAAGCTTTCTTT. This codes for CASSTLTRNTEAFF.

This clonotype occurred a few times. This chain uses TRBV19 with TRBJ2-1; TRBD2 aligns across 7 bases. The germline gives CDR1 LNHDA, CDR2 SQIVND (reference sequence). There are 13 residues in the CDR3. J was trimmed by 8 bases and V by 5 bases; bases with no gene match: 6. The CDR3 loop reads CASSGRGGDEQFF. For the CDR3, the DNA is TGTGCCAGTAGTGGCCGTGGGGGGGATGAGCAGTTCTTC. The full variable domain, in which reference TRBV19 and TRBJ2-1 provide the parts outside the CDR3, is DGGITQSPKYLFRKEGQNVTLSCEQNLNHDAMYWYRQDPGQGLRLIYYSQIVNDFQKGDIAEGYSVSREKKESFPLTVTSAQKNPTAFYLCASSGRGGDEQFFGPGTRLTVL.

V and J are TRBV10-3 and TRBJ2-2, with TRBD1 identical over 12 bases. The CDR3 consists of 16 residues. Trimming took 2 bases from V and 6 from J; bases not matched to a gene: 4. The V gene's germline CDR1 is ENHRY and CDR2 SYGVKD. The CDR3 loop is CAISEPGQGASGELFF. The CDR3 coding sequence is TGTGCCATCAGTGAGCCGGGACAGGGGGCATCCGGGGAGCTGTTTTTT.

The chain has TRBV28 and TRBJ2-5; TRBD2 matches at 10 bases. Per the germline V gene, CDR1 is MDHEN and CDR2 is SYDVKM. V lost 7 bases, J lost 5 bases, and 7 bases stayed unmatched. This CDR3 contains 14 residues. As DNA, the CDR3 is TGTGCCAGCATCAAACTAGCGGGGCATGAGACCCAGTACTTC. It codes for CASIKLAGHETQYF.

This chain uses TRBV20-1 with TRBJ1-2; the match to TRBD1 covers 8 bases. With 5 bases clipped from V and 2 bases from J, the junction kept 4 bases outside the gene matches. Germline V gene lookup returns CDR1 DFQATT and CDR2 SNEGSKA (reference sequence). The CDR3 is made up of 13 amino acids. This CDR3 is CSAPGQGNYGYTF. CDR3 bases: TGCAGTGCTCCAGGACAGGGAAACTATGGCTACACCTTC.

This clonotype showed up just a few times. The chain carries TRBV6-5 and TRBJ2-2, with 7 bases that match TRBD2. The CDR3 has 18 amino acids. V gave up 0 bases and J gave up 5 bases; unmatched junction bases: 12. Germline CDR1 and CDR2: MNHEY and SVGAGI. The CDR3 DNA is TGTGCCAGCAGTTACTCATCGCTGGGGGGGATGCTGACCGGGGAGCTGTTTTTT. Translating it yields CASSYSSLGGMLTGELFF.

This clonotype was counted a few times. The rearrangement links TRBV12-3 or TRBV12-4 to TRBJ1-6, with TRBD1 identical over 7 bases. V trimming: 6 bases; J trimming: 13 bases; junction bases outside the gene matches: 9. This CDR3 comprises 13 residues. The CDR3 DNA sequence: TGTGCCAGCAGGCGGGACAGCCCCAGCCCCCTCCACTTT. It yields the protein CASRRDSPSPLHF.

This clonotype showed up just a few times. J is TRBJ2-3 and V is TRBV7-8, with D possibly being TRBD1 (5 bases). This CDR3 has 13 amino acids. Germline V lookup: CDR1 SGHVS, CDR2 FQNEAQ. Trimming shortened V by 4 bases and J by 8 bases, and 13 bases separated the two germline ends. The CDR3 bases are TGTGCCAGCAGCTCCCTTGGGGCCGCTACGCAGTATTTT. This translates into CASSSLGAATQYF.

The chain recombines TRBV20-1 with TRBJ2-5; 7 positions match TRBD2. This CDR3 contains 14 residues. V dropped 1 base and J dropped 5; count of bases not matched to a gene: 7. The V gene's germline CDR1 is DFQATT and CDR2 SNEGSKA (reference sequence). CDR3 sequence (DNA): TGCAGTGCTAGAGCGAGCGCGGGAGCGGAGACCCAGTACTTC. Translation gives CSARASAGAETQYF.

This clonotype was recorded at least ten times. The chain links TRBV7-2 to TRBJ1-1; no clear D gene. Germline V lookup: CDR1 SGHTA, CDR2 FQGNSA. Trimming pared 4 bases from V and 0 bases from J, leaving 9 bases between. This CDR3 is built from 14 residues. In DNA form, the CDR3 reads TGTGCCAGCAGCTCCTCAGCCATGAACACTGAAGCTTTCTTT. Translated: CASSSSAMNTEAFF.

The rearrangement joins TRBV7-9 to TRBJ2-5; TRBD1 is a possible D gene (6 bases). Germline values: CDR1 SEHNR, CDR2 FQNEAQ (reference sequence). This CDR3 contains 15 residues. Trimming cost V 10 bases and J 1 base, with 19 bases left between them. This CDR3 is CATTAQGALQETQYF. CDR3 nucleotides: TGTGCCACCACCGCACAGGGTGCCCTCCAAGAGACCCAGTACTTC.

By share, this clonotype ranks as medium-sized. The gene calls are TRBV7-9 and TRBJ2-1; the D is unclear. Germline lookup yields CDR1 SEHNR and CDR2 FQNEAQ (reference sequence). The CDR3 is made up of 12 amino acids. V was pared by 5 bases and J by 4 bases, with 6 bases between. Here the CDR3 DNA reads TGTGCCAGCAGCCCCACGTACAATGAGCAGTTCTTC. Translation: CASSPTYNEQFF.

The V gene is TRBV19, the J gene TRBJ1-2; D may be TRBD1 (5 bases). The CDR3 sequence is 15 residues long. V was cut by 1 base and J by 8 bases, with 17 bases left in between. Germline V gives CDR1 LNHDA, CDR2 SQIVND (reference sequence). The CDR3 loop is CASSIGAAGSSGYTF. The CDR3 nucleotides read TGTGCCAGTAGTATAGGGGCTGCAGGGTCTAGCGGCTACACCTTC.

This clonotype was detected only a few times. The V and J genes are TRBV27 and TRBJ1-3; D not certain. V lost 4 bases and J lost 4, with 14 bases in between. The CDR3 contains 15 residues. Germline V lookup: CDR1 MNHEY, CDR2 SMNVEV (reference sequence). CDR3 protein: CASSSTGFSGNTIYF. DNA for the CDR3: TGTGCCAGCAGTTCGACGGGGTTCTCCGGAAACACCATATATTTT.

This clonotype showed up just once. The chain is built from TRBV5-1 and TRBJ1-1; 8 positions agree with TRBD1. Trimming took 3 bases from V and 0 from J; bases not matched to a gene: 7. Germline V lookup: CDR1 SGHRS, CDR2 YFSETQ. There are 16 residues in the CDR3. The CDR3 DNA sequence: TGCGCCAGCAGCTCCGGACAGGGTTCCATGAACACTGAAGCTTTCTTT. Residues: CASSSGQGSMNTEAFF.

The rearrangement uses TRBV7-2 and TRBJ2-3; the match to TRBD2 covers 7 bases. J gave up 3 bases and V 5 bases, and 11 bases lay outside the gene matches. This CDR3 comprises 16 residues. CDR1 and CDR2 from the germline V gene are SGHTA and FQGNSA. CDR3 loop: CASSPHSGGGTDTQYF. In DNA form, the CDR3 reads TGTGCCAGCAGCCCCCATTCGGGGGGAGGTACAGATACGCAGTATTTT.

The chain links TRBV18 to TRBJ1-2, with 7 bases aligning to TRBD1. The CDR3 length is 15 residues. Germline CDR1 is KGHSH and CDR2 is LQKENI. V trimming: 3 bases; J trimming: 4 bases; junction bases outside the gene matches: 8. The CDR3 DNA is TGTGCCAGCTCACCTACCACAGGGGCCTTCTATGGCTACACCTTC. This encodes CASSPTTGAFYGYTF.

The chain recombines TRBV10-3 with TRBJ2-1; 8 bases are shared with TRBD2. Germline CDR1 is ENHRY and CDR2 is SYGVKD. V lost 0 bases, J lost 7 bases, and 5 bases stayed unmatched. The CDR3 spans 15 residues. As DNA, the CDR3 is TGTGCCATCAGTGAGTCGGGGACTAGAGGTAATGAGCAGTTCTTC. Amino acid sequence: CAISESGTRGNEQFF.

This clonotype was observed a few times. The chain links TRBV28 to TRBJ2-4; possibly TRBD2 for D (7 bases). V lost 2 bases and J lost 6, with 14 bases in between. The length of the CDR3 is 15 residues. Germline V gives CDR1 MDHEN, CDR2 SYDVKM. DNA of the CDR3: TGTGCCAGCAGTTTACCTCGCGGGGGCGGAAACATTCAGTACTTC. Amino acids: CASSLPRGGGNIQYF.

The gene calls are TRBV28 and TRBJ2-3; 13 nucleotides match TRBD2. J lost 5 bases, V lost 6 bases, and 5 bases had no gene match. Germline V lookup: CDR1 MDHEN, CDR2 SYDVKM. The length of the CDR3 is 15 residues. CDR3: CASSQGLAGVDTQYF. The CDR3 DNA reads as TGTGCCAGCAGCCAAGGACTAGCGGGAGTAGATACGCAGTATTTT.

The gene calls are TRBV7-8 and TRBJ2-2; D may be TRBD1 (6 bases). Germline V gene lookup returns CDR1 SGHVS and CDR2 FQNEAQ. The CDR3 runs to 15 residues. Trimming removed 0 bases from V and 4 bases from J, with 9 bases in between. As DNA, the CDR3 is TGTGCCAGCAGCTTAGCTTCAGGGGTCACCGGGGAGCTGTTTTTT. Its protein product is CASSLASGVTGELFF.